These T cell receptor beta chains were read from a single sample in a study of glioma-infiltrating T cells. Each CDR3 protein gets one entry after TCRdb re-called the multiplex PCR reads with MiXCR. The sample includes around 390,000 distinct CDR3 sequences, roughly two fifths of them seen just once. The material sequenced was glioma tissue, nonneoplastic brain tissue, or PBMCs (not recorded which). These TCRs come from a human donor with low-grade glioma or glioblastoma, undergoing nonglioma brain surgery, or in good health (not recorded which). CDR3s include the opening cysteine and the closing phenylalanine or tryptophan. A D gene is named only where the DNA matches it firmly. Expanded clones are given a class, and other clones once, few, many or no size at all.

v_gene	abundance	j_gene	d_gene	CDR3nt	CDR3aa
TRBV6-1	few	TRBJ2-2	NA	TGTGCCAGCAGTTCCCGATGGGGCGGGACCGGGGAGCTGTTTTTT	CASSSRWGGTGELFF
TRBV27	few	TRBJ2-1	NA	TGTGCCAGCAGTTTTTTAAGTTTCGCGGGACCCTACAATGAGCAGTTCTTC	CASSFLSFAGPYNEQFF
TRBV5-4	NA	TRBJ2-2	TRBD1	TGTGCCAGCAGCCCCGGGACAGGGGAAGTCAGCGGGGAGCTGTTTTTT	CASSPGTGEVSGELFF
TRBV6-1	many	TRBJ2-7	TRBD2	TGTGCCAGCAGTGACGAGGGACTAGGAAGGGACGAGCAGTACTTC	CASSDEGLGRDEQYF
TRBV25-1	many	TRBJ1-4	NA	TGTGCCAGCAGTCGTGGCTTGGTTGAAAAACTGTTTTTT	CASSRGLVEKLFF
TRBV7-9	NA	TRBJ2-1	NA	TGTGCCAGCAGCTTACCAATGGACAATGAGCAGTTCTTC	CASSLPMDNEQFF
TRBV7-2	NA	TRBJ1-2	NA	TGTGCCAGCAGCACCCATGCGGGGGACTATGGCTACACCTTC	CASSTHAGDYGYTF
TRBV20-1	NA	TRBJ2-7	TRBD1	TGCAGTGCTAGTTCCGGGACAGGGGATGACGAGCAGTACTTC	CSASSGTGDDEQYF
TRBV6-5	NA	TRBJ2-5	TRBD1	TGTGCCAGCAGATCGTACGGGACAGGGGGCGGATTACGTGAGACCCAGTACTTC	CASRSYGTGGGLRETQYF
TRBV15	NA	TRBJ2-5	NA	TGTGCCACCAGCGGCCCGACATGGGGCCAAGAGACCCAGTACTTC	CATSGPTWGQETQYF
TRBV27	NA	TRBJ2-1	TRBD2	TGTGCCAGCAGCCAAGGCTCGGGGACTAGCGGGAGGTATGAGCAGTTCTTC	CASSQGSGTSGRYEQFF
TRBV6-1	many	TRBJ2-7	NA	TGTGCCAGCAGTTCCCGGGGCCGTTTCTACGAGCAGTACTTC	CASSSRGRFYEQYF
TRBV4-1	NA	TRBJ2-7	TRBD2	TGCGCCAGCAGCCCCCATCCTAGCGGGATCAACGAGCAGTACTTC	CASSPHPSGINEQYF
TRBV2	few	TRBJ1-1	NA	TGTGCCAGCAGTGAACGTGGGGGGCGCATTCAAGCTTTCTTT	CASSERGGRIQAFF
TRBV7-3	NA	TRBJ2-2	TRBD2	TGTGCCAGCAGCCAAGGGGACTACCCTGGGGAGCTGTTTTTT	CASSQGDYPGELFF
TRBV20-1	NA	TRBJ2-3	TRBD2	TGCAGTGCTACGGAACGGGAGGCCACAGATACGCAGTATTTT	CSATEREATDTQYF
TRBV27	many	TRBJ2-7	NA	TGTGCCAGCAGTTTTTCGGCGGACGCCTACGAGCAGTACTTC	CASSFSADAYEQYF
TRBV28	NA	TRBJ2-1	NA	TGTGCCAGCAAAGGACCAGTGAAGGGCTACAATGAGCAGTTCTTC	CASKGPVKGYNEQFF
TRBV20-1	few	TRBJ2-7	TRBD1	TGCAGTGCTTCCCGGGACAGGGGTTCCTACGAGCAGTACTTC	CSASRDRGSYEQYF
TRBV7-9	NA	TRBJ2-1	TRBD1	TGTGCCAGCAGCTTAAGCAGGGGGAACAATGAGCGGTTCTTC	CASSLSRGNNERFF
TRBV25-1	NA	TRBJ1-2	NA	TGTGCCAGCAGTGAATACCAGGGAGCTAACTATGGCTACACCTTC	CASSEYQGANYGYTF
TRBV20-1	NA	TRBJ2-1	NA	TGCAGTGCTAGAGATCGTCGGCGGGGAGCTTACAATGAGCAGTTCTTC	CSARDRRRGAYNEQFF
TRBV7-3	NA	TRBJ2-3	NA	TGTGCCAGCAGCTTCGGGATGAGCACAGATACGCAGTATTTT	CASSFGMSTDTQYF
TRBV20-1	few	TRBJ2-5	NA	TGCAGTGCCACGATAGCCCGAGAGACCCAGTACTTC	CSATIARETQYF
TRBV20-1	many	TRBJ1-5	NA	TGCAGTGCTAGAGATGCCAGGGAGGTAATCAATCAGCCCCAGCATTTT	CSARDAREVINQPQHF
TRBV6-5	NA	TRBJ2-7	NA	TGTGCCAGCAGTTACGATGGACTGGAACCTACCTACGAGCAGTACTTC	CASSYDGLEPTYEQYF
TRBV6-1	NA	TRBJ2-5	TRBD1	TGTGCCAGCAGCCGATCCGGGACAGGGGAAGAGACCCAGTACTTC	CASSRSGTGEETQYF
TRBV20-1	few	TRBJ2-1	NA	TGCAGTGCTAGAGATGGGGGGCGACCCTACAATGAGCAGTTCTTC	CSARDGGRPYNEQFF
TRBV4-1	NA	TRBJ2-4	NA	TGCGCCAGCAGCCAAGATTACGAGAACATTCAGTACTTC	CASSQDYENIQYF
TRBV20-1	many	TRBJ2-7	TRBD2	TGCAGTGCTTATAACCCTAGCGGGAGATTCAACGAGCAGTACTTC	CSAYNPSGRFNEQYF
TRBV19	NA	TRBJ2-1	NA	TGTGCCAGTAGTATGAATAGGGCGAATGAGCAGTTCTTC	CASSMNRANEQFF
TRBV7-2	NA	TRBJ2-5	NA	TGTGCCAACAGCCCGTTGTCGGGGGCCCCCGAGACCCAGTACTTC	CANSPLSGAPETQYF
TRBV4-1	few	TRBJ2-5	NA	TGCGCCAGCAGCCAACGAGGGGAAGTCCAAGAGACCCAGTACTTC	CASSQRGEVQETQYF
TRBV10-3	few	TRBJ1-3	NA	TGTGCCATCAGTGCGCCCCCCACCATATATTTT	CAISAPPTIYF
TRBV29-1	NA	TRBJ2-5	NA	TGCAGCGTCGTCGAGTCCGGGTGGTACCAAGAGACCCAGTACTTC	CSVVESGWYQETQYF
TRBV12-3/TRBV12-4	NA	TRBJ1-1	NA	TGTGCCAGCACATACCGTGAGGACACTGAAGCTTTCTTT	CASTYREDTEAFF
TRBV6-1	many	TRBJ2-1	NA	TGTGCCAGCTACCGCCGACTTGCCCCTGCCAATGAGCAGTTCTTC	CASYRRLAPANEQFF
TRBV20-1	few	TRBJ2-1	TRBD2	TGCAGTGCTCCATCCCCGAGCGGGAGACGATCCTACAATGAGCAGTTCTTC	CSAPSPSGRRSYNEQFF
TRBV12-3/TRBV12-4	NA	TRBJ1-2	NA	TGTGCCAGCAGGGTTTGGTCGGGGGGCCGGAACTATGGCTACACCTTC	CASRVWSGGRNYGYTF
TRBV4-1	few	TRBJ2-1	NA	TGCGCCAGCAGCCAAGTGTTCAGCGGACCCTACAATGAGCAGTTCTTC	CASSQVFSGPYNEQFF
TRBV4-1	NA	TRBJ2-2	NA	TGCGCCAGCAGCCAATCGTGGGTCACCGGGGAGCTGTTTTTT	CASSQSWVTGELFF
TRBV6-6	many	TRBJ1-2	NA	TGTGCCAGCAGTTACGCACAGAACTATGGCTACACCTTC	CASSYAQNYGYTF